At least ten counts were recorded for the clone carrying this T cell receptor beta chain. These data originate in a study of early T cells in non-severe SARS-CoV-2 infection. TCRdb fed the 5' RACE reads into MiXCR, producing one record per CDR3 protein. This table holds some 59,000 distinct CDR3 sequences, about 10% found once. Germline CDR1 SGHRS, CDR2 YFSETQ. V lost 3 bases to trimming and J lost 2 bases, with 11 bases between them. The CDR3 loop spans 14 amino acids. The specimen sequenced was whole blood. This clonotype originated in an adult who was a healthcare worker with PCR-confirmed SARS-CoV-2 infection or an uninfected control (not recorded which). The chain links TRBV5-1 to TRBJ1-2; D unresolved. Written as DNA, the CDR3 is TGCGCCAGCAGCTCCCGGGTCGCCAACTATGGCTACACCTTC. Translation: CASSSRVANYGYTF.